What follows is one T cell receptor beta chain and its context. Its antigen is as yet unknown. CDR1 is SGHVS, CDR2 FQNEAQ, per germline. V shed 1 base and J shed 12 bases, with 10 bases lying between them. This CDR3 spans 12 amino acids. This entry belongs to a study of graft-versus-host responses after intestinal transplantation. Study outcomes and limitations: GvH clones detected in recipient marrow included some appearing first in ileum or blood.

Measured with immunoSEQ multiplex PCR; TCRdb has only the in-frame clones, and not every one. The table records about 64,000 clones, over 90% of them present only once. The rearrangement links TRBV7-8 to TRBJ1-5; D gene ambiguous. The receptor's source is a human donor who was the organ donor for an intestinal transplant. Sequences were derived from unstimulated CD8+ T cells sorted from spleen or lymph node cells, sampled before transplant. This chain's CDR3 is CASSLVLRSQHF. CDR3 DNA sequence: TGTGCCAGCAGCTTAGTGTTACGCAGCCAGCATTTT.